The rows below give T cell receptor beta chains drawn from one sample of a study of T cells of healthy individuals. A single record per CDR3 protein comes from TCRdb applying MiXCR to the 5' RACE reads. The sample carries fewer than 90,000 distinct CDR3 sequences, about 5% recorded once. The receptors were gathered from a female donor in good health. Each CDR3 is given without its conserved first and last residue. Each record gives: CDR3 length, V gene, CDR3 protein.

12,TRBV28,ASSLGLGGDEQF
14,TRBV7-9,ASSIGRGSLDTEAF
13,TRBV5-1,ASSLASGSGNEQF
12,TRBV7-2,ASRTGLAADTQY
14,TRBV5-6,ASSQGLTEMNTEAF
11,TRBV6-1,ASSEDREYGYT
13,TRBV4-1,ASSQHYGSKETQY
13,TRBV27,ASSIHTGGGSPLH
12,TRBV7-2,ASSTGTATYEQY
12,TRBV29-1,SVEDRDGTYEQY
15,TRBV30,AWTGGSRHPTNEKLF
16,TRBV7-7,ASSFGPPDRGQSGELF
15,TRBV24-1,ATSDPDQGKGNQPQH
12,TRBV2,ASTGPYSNQPQH
13,TRBV6-1,ASNPQSSGANVLT
12,TRBV6-5,ASTQFGPNEKLF
12,TRBV27,ASSLRESNQPQH
15,TRBV7-6,ASSLAGAPSTGNTIY
16,TRBV6-2/TRBV6-3,ASSYSSLAGAAYNEQF
14,TRBV18,ASSSLRPPGTDTQY
12,TRBV7-2,ASSLKGVATEAF
12,TRBV4-3,ASSQDRTPYGYT
14,TRBV7-2,ASSGGTGRRQETQY
15,TRBV29-1,SVVYLSTLQGGETQY